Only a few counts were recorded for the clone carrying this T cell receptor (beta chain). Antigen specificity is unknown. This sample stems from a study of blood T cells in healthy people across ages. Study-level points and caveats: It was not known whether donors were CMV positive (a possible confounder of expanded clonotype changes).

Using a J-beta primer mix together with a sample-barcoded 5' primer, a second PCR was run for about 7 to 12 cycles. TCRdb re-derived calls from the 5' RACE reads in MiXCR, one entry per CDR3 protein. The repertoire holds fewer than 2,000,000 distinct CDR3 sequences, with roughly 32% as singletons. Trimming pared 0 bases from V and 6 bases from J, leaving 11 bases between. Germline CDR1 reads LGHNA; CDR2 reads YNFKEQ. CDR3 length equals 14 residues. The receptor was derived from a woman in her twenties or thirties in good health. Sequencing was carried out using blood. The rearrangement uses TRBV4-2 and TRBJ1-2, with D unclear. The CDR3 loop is CASSQDGSFDGYTF. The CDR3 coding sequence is TGTGCCAGCAGCCAAGACGGGTCATTTGATGGCTACACCTTC.